This T cell receptor (beta chain) was retrieved from a study of early T cells in non-severe SARS-CoV-2 infection. V lost 3 bases, J lost 6 bases, and 23 bases stayed unmatched. Germline V gene sequence: CDR1 MDHEN, CDR2 SYDVKM. The CDR3 is 20 residues long. This clonotype was detected many times. Each CDR3 protein is one row after TCRdb ran MiXCR on the 5' RACE reads. The sample lists over 30,000 distinct CDR3 sequences; approximately 6.9% were seen once. The V gene is TRBV28, the J gene TRBJ2-4, with 7 bases identical to TRBD1. The TCR originated in an adult who was a healthcare worker with PCR-confirmed SARS-CoV-2 infection or an uninfected control (not recorded which). The sequenced sample was whole blood, obtained at baseline. This CDR3 is CASSLPVQGSGLASRNIQYF. The CDR3 coding sequence is TGTGCCAGCAGTTTGCCGGTACAGGGGAGTGGCCTTGCCTCCCGAAACATTCAGTACTTC.